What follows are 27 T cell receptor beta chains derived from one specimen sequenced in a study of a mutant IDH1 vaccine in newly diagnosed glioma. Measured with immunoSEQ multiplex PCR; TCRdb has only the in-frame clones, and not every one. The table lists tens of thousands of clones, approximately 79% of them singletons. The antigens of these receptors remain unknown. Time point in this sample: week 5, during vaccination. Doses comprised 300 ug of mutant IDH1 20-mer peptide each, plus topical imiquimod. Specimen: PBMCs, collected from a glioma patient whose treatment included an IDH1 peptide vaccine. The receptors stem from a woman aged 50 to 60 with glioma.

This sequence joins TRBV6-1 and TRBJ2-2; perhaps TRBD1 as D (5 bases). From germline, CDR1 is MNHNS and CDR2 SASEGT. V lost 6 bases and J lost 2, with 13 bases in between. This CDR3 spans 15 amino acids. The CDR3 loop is CASRTKQANTGELFF. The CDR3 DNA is TGTGCCAGCAGAACCAAACAGGCCAACACCGGGGAGCTGTTTTTT.

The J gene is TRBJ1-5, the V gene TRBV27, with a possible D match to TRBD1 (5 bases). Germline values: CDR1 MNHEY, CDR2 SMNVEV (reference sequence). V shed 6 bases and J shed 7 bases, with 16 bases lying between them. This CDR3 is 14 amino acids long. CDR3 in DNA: TGTGCCAGCAGACCCGGACAAAACCGACAGCCCCAGCATTTT. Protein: CASRPGQNRQPQHF.

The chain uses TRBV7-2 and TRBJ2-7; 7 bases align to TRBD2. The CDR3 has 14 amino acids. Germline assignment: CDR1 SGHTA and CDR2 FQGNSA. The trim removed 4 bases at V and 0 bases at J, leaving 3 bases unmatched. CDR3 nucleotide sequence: TGTGCCAGCAGCTCGTGGGGGGGCTCCTACGAGCAGTACTTC. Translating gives CASSSWGGSYEQYF.

CDR3 in amino acids: CASSLSWNTEAFF. As DNA, the CDR3 is TGTGCCAGCTCCCTCAGTTGGAACACTGAAGCTTTCTTT. The rearrangement joins TRBV6-5 to TRBJ1-1; D remains ambiguous. Germline V gene data show CDR1 as MNHEY and CDR2 as SVGAGI. Trimming took off 8 bases at V and 1 base at J, with 11 bases between the two ends. The CDR3 is 13 amino acids.

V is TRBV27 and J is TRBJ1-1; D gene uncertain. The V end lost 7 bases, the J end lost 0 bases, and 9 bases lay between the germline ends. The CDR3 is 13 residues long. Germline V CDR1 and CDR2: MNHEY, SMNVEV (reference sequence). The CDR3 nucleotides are TGTGCCAGCATGACAAATCTGAACACTGAAGCTTTCTTT. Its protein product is CASMTNLNTEAFF.

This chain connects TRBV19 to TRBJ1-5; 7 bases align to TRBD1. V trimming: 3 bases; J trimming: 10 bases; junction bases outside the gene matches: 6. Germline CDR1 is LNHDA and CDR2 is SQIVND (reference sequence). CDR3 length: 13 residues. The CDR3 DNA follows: TGTGCCAGTAGTATCGACAGGGCAGGCCCCCAGCATTTT. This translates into CASSIDRAGPQHF.

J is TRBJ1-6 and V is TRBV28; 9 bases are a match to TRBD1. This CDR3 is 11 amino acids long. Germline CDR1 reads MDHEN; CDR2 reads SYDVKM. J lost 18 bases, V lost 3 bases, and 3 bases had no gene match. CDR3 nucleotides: TGTGCCAGCAGTTTCAGGGACAGGGACCACTTT. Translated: CASSFRDRDHF.

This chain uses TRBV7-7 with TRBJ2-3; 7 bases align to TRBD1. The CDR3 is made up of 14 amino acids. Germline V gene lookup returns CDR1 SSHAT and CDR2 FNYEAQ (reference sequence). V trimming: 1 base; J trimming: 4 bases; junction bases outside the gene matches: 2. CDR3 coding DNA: TGTGCCAGCAGCTTAGGACAGGGTGCAGATACGCAGTATTTT. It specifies CASSLGQGADTQYF.

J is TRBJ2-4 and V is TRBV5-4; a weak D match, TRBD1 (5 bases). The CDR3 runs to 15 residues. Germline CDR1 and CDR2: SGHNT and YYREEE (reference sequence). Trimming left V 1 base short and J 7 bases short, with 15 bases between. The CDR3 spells CASSLPGREGNIQYF. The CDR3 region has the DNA TGTGCCAGCAGCTTGCCGGGCAGGGAAGGGAACATTCAGTACTTC.

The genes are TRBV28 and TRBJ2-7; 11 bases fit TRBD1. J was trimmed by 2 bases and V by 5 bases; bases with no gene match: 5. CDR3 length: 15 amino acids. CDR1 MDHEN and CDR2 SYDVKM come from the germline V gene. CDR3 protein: CASSPGGQGAYEQYF. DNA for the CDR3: TGTGCCAGCAGTCCCGGGGGACAGGGGGCCTACGAGCAGTACTTC.

CDR3 in amino acids: CASSVGQGAREQFF. CDR3 nucleotides: TGTGCCAGCAGCGTAGGTCAGGGGGCGCGAGAGCAGTTCTTC. The chain recombines TRBV9 with TRBJ2-1, with 8 positions matching TRBD1. V lost 0 bases, J lost 10 bases, and 6 bases stayed unmatched. This CDR3 contains 14 residues. Germline V gives CDR1 SGDLS, CDR2 YYNGEE. Supplemented by reference TRBV9 and TRBJ2-1, the full variable domain reads DSGVTQTPKHLITATGQRVTLRCSPRSGDLSVYWYQQSLDQGLQFLIQYYNGEERAKGNILERFSAQQFPDLHSELNLSSLELGDSALYFCASSVGQGAREQFFGPGTRLTVL.

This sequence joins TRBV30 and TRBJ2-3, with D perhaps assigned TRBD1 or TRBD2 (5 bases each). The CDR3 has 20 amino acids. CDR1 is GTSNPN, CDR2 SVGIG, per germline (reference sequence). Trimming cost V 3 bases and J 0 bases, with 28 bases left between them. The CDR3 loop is CAWRPPGLGGSKSSTDTQYF. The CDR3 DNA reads TGTGCCTGGAGACCGCCGGGGCTAGGCGGCTCAAAATCTAGCACAGATACGCAGTATTTT.

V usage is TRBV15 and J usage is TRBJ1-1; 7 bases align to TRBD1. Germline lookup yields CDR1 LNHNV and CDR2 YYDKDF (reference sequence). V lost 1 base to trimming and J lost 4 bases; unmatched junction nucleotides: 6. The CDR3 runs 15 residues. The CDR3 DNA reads TGTGCCACCAGCAGAGTCGACAGGGATGTCACTGAAGCTTTCTTT. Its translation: CATSRVDRDVTEAFF. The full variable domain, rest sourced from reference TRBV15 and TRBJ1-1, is DAMVIQNPRYQVTQFGKPVTLSCSQTLNHNVMYWYQQKSSQAPKLLFHYYDKDFNNEADTPDNFQSRRPNTSFCFLDIRSPGLGDTAMYLCATSRVDRDVTEAFFGQGTRLTVV.

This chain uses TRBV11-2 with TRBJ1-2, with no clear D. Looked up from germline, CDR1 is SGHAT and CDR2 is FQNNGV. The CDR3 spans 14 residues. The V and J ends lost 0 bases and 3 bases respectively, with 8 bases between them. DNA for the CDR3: TGTGCCAGCAGCTTAGATGGAGGGTACTATGGCTACACCTTC. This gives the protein CASSLDGGYYGYTF.

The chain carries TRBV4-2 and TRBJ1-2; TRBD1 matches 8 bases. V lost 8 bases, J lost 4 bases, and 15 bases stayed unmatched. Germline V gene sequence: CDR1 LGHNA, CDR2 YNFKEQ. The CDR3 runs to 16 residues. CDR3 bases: TGTGCCAGCGGGACGGGACAGGACGAATCAATCTATGGCTACACCTTC. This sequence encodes CASGTGQDESIYGYTF.

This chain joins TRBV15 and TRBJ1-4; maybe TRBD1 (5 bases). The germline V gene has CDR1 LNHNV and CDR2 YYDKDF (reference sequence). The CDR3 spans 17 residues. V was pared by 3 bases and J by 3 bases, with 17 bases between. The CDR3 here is CATSRNSGRVANEKLFF. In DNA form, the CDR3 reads TGTGCCACCAGCAGGAACTCAGGGAGGGTGGCTAATGAAAAACTGTTTTTT.

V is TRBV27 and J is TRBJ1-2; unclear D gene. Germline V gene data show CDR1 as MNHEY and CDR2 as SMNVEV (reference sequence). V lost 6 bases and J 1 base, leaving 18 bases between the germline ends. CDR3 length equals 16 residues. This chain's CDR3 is CASSPDGIKNNYGYTF. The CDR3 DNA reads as TGTGCCAGCAGCCCGGACGGGATCAAAAATAACTATGGCTACACCTTC.

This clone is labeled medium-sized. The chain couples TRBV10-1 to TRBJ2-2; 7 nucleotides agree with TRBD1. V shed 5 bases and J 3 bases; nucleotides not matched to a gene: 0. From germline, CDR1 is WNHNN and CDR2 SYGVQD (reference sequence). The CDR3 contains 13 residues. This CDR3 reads CASSTGDTGELFF. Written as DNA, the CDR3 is TGCGCCAGCAGTACAGGGGACACCGGGGAGCTGTTTTTT.

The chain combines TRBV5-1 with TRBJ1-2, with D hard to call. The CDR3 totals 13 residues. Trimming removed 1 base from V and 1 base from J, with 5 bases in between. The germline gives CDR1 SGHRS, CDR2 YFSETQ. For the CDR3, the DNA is TGCGCCAGCAGCTTGACAAATAACTATGGCTACACCTTC. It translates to CASSLTNNYGYTF.

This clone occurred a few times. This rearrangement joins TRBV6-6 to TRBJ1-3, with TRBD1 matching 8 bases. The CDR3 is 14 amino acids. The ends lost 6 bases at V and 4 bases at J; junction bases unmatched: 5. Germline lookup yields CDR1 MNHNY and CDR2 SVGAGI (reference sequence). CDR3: CASRKTGEGNTIYF. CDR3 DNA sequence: TGTGCCAGCAGAAAGACAGGGGAAGGAAACACCATATATTTT.

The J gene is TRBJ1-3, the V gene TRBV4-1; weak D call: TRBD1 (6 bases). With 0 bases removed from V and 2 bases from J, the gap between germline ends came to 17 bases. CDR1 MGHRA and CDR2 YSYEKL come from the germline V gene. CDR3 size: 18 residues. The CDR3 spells CASSQDREFKGAGNTIYF. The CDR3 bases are TGCGCCAGCAGCCAAGATCGAGAATTCAAGGGGGCTGGAAACACCATATATTTT.

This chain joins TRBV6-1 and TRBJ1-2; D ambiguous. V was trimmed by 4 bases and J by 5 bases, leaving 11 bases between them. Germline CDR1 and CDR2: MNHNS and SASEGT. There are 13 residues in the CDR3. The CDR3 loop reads CASSGGSTYGYTF. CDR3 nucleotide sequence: TGTGCCAGCAGTGGCGGGTCCACTTATGGCTACACCTTC.

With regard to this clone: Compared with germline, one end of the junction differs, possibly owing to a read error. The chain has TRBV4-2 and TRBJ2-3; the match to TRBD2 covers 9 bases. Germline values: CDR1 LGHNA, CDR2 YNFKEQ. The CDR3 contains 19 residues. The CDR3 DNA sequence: TGTGCCAGCAGCGAAGAGGCCGGTAGCGGGGGTACGGCCGGGGGGTCGCAGTATTTT. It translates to CASSEEAGSGGTAGGSQYF.

CDR3 sequence reads: CASRRQGINSPLHF. In DNA form, the CDR3 reads TGTGCCAGCAGGCGACAGGGAATCAATTCACCCCTCCACTTT. V usage is TRBV7-6 and J usage is TRBJ1-6; 7 positions agree with TRBD1. Germline lookup yields CDR1 SGHVS and CDR2 FNYEAQ. The junction had 6 bases not matched to a gene; V was cut back by 6 bases and J by 7 bases. The CDR3 is 14 amino acids.

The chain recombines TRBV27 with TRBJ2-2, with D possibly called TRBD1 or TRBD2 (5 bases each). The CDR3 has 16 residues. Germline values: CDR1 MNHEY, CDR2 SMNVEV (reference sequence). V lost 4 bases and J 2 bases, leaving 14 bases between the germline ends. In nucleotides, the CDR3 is TGTGCCAGCAGTTCACCTCGGGGCACAAACACCGGGGAGCTGTTTTTT. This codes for CASSSPRGTNTGELFF.

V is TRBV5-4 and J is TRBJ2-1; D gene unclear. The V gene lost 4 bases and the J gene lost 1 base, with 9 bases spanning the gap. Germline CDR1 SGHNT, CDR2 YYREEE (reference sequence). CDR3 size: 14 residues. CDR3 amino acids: CASSLGGSYNEQFF. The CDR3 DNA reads TGTGCCAGCAGCCTGGGTGGATCCTACAATGAGCAGTTCTTC.

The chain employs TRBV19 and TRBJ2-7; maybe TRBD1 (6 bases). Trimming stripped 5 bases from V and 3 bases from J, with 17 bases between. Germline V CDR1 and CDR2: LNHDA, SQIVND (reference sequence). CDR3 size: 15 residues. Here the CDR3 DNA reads TGTGCCAGTAGTGAGGTTGCGGACAGAGGCTACGAGCAGTACTTC. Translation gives CASSEVADRGYEQYF. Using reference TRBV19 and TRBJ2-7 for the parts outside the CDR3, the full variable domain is DGGITQSPKYLFRKEGQNVTLSCEQNLNHDAMYWYRQDPGQGLRLIYYSQIVNDFQKGDIAEGYSVSREKKESFPLTVTSAQKNPTAFYLCASSEVADRGYEQYFGPGTRLTVT.